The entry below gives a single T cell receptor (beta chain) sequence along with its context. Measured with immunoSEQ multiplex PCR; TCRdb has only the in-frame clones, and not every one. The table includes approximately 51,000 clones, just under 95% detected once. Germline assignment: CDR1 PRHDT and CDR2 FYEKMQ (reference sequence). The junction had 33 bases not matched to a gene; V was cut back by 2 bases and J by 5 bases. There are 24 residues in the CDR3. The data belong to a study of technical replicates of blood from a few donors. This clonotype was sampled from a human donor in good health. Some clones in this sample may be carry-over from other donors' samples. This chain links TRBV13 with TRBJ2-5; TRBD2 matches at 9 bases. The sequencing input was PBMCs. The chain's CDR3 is CASSLNNPFAVLAGRLDLRETQYF. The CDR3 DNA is TGTGCCAGCAGCTTAAACAATCCCTTCGCGGTTCTAGCGGGAAGGCTCGATTTGCGGGAGACCCAGTACTTC.